Shown below are 26 T cell receptor beta chains from a single sample sequenced in a study. TCRdb fed the RT-PCR reads into MiXCR, producing one record per CDR3 protein. The profile shows about 680,000 distinct CDR3 sequences, 12% to 15% of them singletons. The sequencing input was memory CD4+ T cells from blood. Every receptor here comes from a female donor in good health, serving as a healthy control.

Written as DNA, the CDR3 is TGTGCCAGCAGCCGACAGGCCTGGGGCTTGAACACTGAAGCTTTCTTT. Encoded protein: CASSRQAWGLNTEAFF. The chain combines TRBV4-2 with TRBJ1-1; D may be TRBD1 (6 bases). CDR1 is LGHNA, CDR2 YNFKEQ, per germline. Trimming left V 4 bases short and J 0 bases short, with 15 bases between. The CDR3 loop spans 16 amino acids.

The chain combines TRBV29-1 with TRBJ1-2, with a possible D match to TRBD1 (5 bases). Germline V gene sequence: CDR1 SQVTM, CDR2 ANQGSEA. This CDR3 comprises 13 residues. V lost 3 bases and J lost 4, with 12 bases in between. The CDR3 bases are TGCAGCGTTGAGCTAACAGGCTTCTATGGCTACACCTTC. Translation: CSVELTGFYGYTF.

There are a few counts of this clonotype. The chain links TRBV7-2 to TRBJ1-3; D unresolved. Germline V gene data show CDR1 as SGHTA and CDR2 as FQGNSA. V lost 5 bases, J lost 13 bases, and 18 bases lay in between. The CDR3 length is 13 residues. The DNA for the CDR3 is TGTGCCAGCAGCCCCCTCGCGGGTCAACGGATATATTTT. Its translation: CASSPLAGQRIYF.

This clonotype occurred many times. The chain has TRBV29-1 and TRBJ2-7; D possibly corresponds to TRBD1 (6 bases). Germline V gives CDR1 SQVTM, CDR2 ANQGSEA. Trimming removed 4 bases from V and 0 bases from J, with 13 bases in between. The CDR3 has 14 amino acids. In DNA, the CDR3 is TGCAGCGTTGCGTCCAGGACAGACTCCTACGAGCAGTACTTC. Translated, it gives CSVASRTDSYEQYF.

This clonotype has a count of ten or more. The chain combines TRBV10-3 with TRBJ1-4; tentatively, D is TRBD1 (6 bases). The length of the CDR3 is 15 residues. Trimming took 3 bases from V and 4 from J, leaving 12 bases between them. Germline V gene lookup returns CDR1 ENHRY and CDR2 SYGVKD. CDR3 coding DNA: TGTGCCATCAGTGACCCGGGACACGGTAATGAAAAACTGTTTTTT. This encodes CAISDPGHGNEKLFF.

The chain is built from TRBV11-2 and TRBJ2-3, with 14 bases aligning to TRBD2. Trimming took 5 bases from V and 2 from J; bases not matched to a gene: 6. CDR1 is SGHAT, CDR2 FQNNGV, per germline. This CDR3 has 17 amino acids. CDR3 sequence (DNA): TGTGCCAGCAGCCCGGGACTAGCGGGAGACTTCACAGATACGCAGTATTTT. It encodes CASSPGLAGDFTDTQYF. The entire variable domain, with the rest obtained from reference TRBV11-2 and TRBJ2-3, is as follows: EAGVAQSPRYKIIEKRQSVAFWCNPISGHATLYWYQQILGQGPKLLIQFQNNGVVDDSQLPKDRFSAERLKGVDSTLKIQPAKLEDSAVYLCASSPGLAGDFTDTQYFGPGTRLTVL.

V and J are TRBV27 and TRBJ2-1, with D unclear. The V end was cut by 7 bases, the J end by 7 bases, with 14 bases between. Germline CDR1 is MNHEY and CDR2 is SMNVEV (reference sequence). This CDR3 spans 13 amino acids. This CDR3 is CASISMGWNEQFF. As DNA, the CDR3 is TGTGCCAGCATCTCCATGGGGTGGAATGAGCAGTTCTTC.

The V gene is TRBV3-1, the J gene TRBJ1-1, with TRBD1 matching over 7 bases. The V gene's germline CDR1 is LGHDT and CDR2 YNNKEL (reference sequence). CDR3 length equals 14 residues. Trimming took 4 bases from V and 1 from J; bases not matched to a gene: 3. As DNA, the CDR3 is TGTGCCAGCAGCCCTGGACAGGCGAACACTGAAGCTTTCTTT. Its translation is CASSPGQANTEAFF.

The chain combines TRBV7-9 with TRBJ2-1, with 9 bases lining up with TRBD2. The CDR3 spans 15 residues. Germline V lookup: CDR1 SEHNR, CDR2 FQNEAQ (reference sequence). J gave up 9 bases and V 5 bases, and 11 bases lay outside the gene matches. The CDR3 is CASSRQAGGAVEQFF. The CDR3 nucleotides are TGTGCCAGCAGCCGCCAAGCGGGAGGTGCGGTTGAGCAGTTCTTC. The variable domain in full, completed from reference TRBV7-9 and TRBJ2-1, reads DTGVSQNPRHKITKRGQNVTFRCDPISEHNRLYWYRQTLGQGPEFLTYFQNEAQLEKSRLLSDRFSAERPKGSFSTLEIQRTEQGDSAMYLCASSRQAGGAVEQFFGPGTRLTVL.

This clonotype has ten or more counts. The genes are TRBV10-3 and TRBJ2-5; the D gene is possibly TRBD1 (6 bases). The V gene lost 3 bases and the J gene lost 4 bases, with 12 bases spanning the gap. Germline CDR1 reads ENHRY; CDR2 reads SYGVKD. The CDR3 covers 14 residues. The CDR3 region has the DNA TGTGCCATCAGTGAACTTCGACAGGCAGAGACCCAGTACTTC. This sequence encodes CAISELRQAETQYF.

V and J are TRBV20-1 and TRBJ2-5, with D hard to call. CDR3 length equals 13 residues. Germline CDR1 DFQATT, CDR2 SNEGSKA (reference sequence). V was pared by 6 bases and J by 5 bases, with 16 bases between. DNA of the CDR3: TGCAGTGCCCCACCCCCACGGGTGGAGACCCAGTACTTC. Its translation is CSAPPPRVETQYF.

The genes are TRBV11-2 and TRBJ1-5; D call uncertain. The germline gives CDR1 SGHAT, CDR2 FQNNGV. V gave up 2 bases and J gave up 0 bases, with 8 bases separating them. The CDR3 extends over 15 amino acids. CDR3 sequence: CASSLSFYSNQPQHF. CDR3 nucleotide sequence: TGTGCCAGCAGCTTAAGCTTTTATAGCAATCAGCCCCAGCATTTT.

This clonotype appeared many times. The V and J genes are TRBV6-1 and TRBJ1-2; a possible D gene is TRBD1 (6 bases). The CDR3 is 12 residues long. Trimming pared 5 bases from V and 3 bases from J, leaving 7 bases between. Per germline, CDR1 MNHNS and CDR2 SASEGT. The CDR3 region has the DNA TGTGCCAGCAGTCAGGGGCACTATGGCTACACCTTC. Protein sequence: CASSQGHYGYTF.

The sample holds many counts of this clonotype. This chain joins TRBV20-1 and TRBJ2-3; TRBD1 agrees at 8 bases. The J segment lost 8 bases and the V segment lost 0 bases, leaving 7 bases of the junction unmatched. Per the germline V gene, CDR1 is DFQATT and CDR2 is SNEGSKA (reference sequence). The CDR3 sequence is 14 residues long. The chain's CDR3 is CSARDFRGRVTQYF. The DNA of the CDR3 is TGCAGTGCTAGAGATTTCAGGGGGCGCGTTACGCAGTATTTT.

This clonotype was counted ten times or more. The chain joins TRBV10-3 to TRBJ1-6; perhaps TRBD1 as D (6 bases). The length of the CDR3 is 15 residues. Germline CDR1 is ENHRY and CDR2 is SYGVKD. Trimming left V 6 bases short and J 7 bases short, with 16 bases between. The CDR3 DNA follows: TGTGCCATCAGCACATCAGGGGTATTCAATTCACCCCTCCACTTT. Translation: CAISTSGVFNSPLHF.

This clonotype turned up a few times. The V gene is TRBV5-8, the J gene TRBJ1-3, with D unresolved. Between the trimmed V and J ends, which lost 0 bases and 0 bases, there was a span of 10 bases. The CDR3 consists of 16 residues. Germline lookup yields CDR1 SGHTS and CDR2 YDEGEE. CDR3 nucleotides: TGTGCCAGCAGCTTGGGCGGAATGAGCTCTGGAAACACCATATATTTT. It specifies CASSLGGMSSGNTIYF.

This clonotype was counted at least ten times. The CDR3 loop is CSASRQGDFYGYTF. Written as DNA, the CDR3 is TGCAGTGCTAGTCGGCAGGGGGACTTCTATGGCTACACCTTC. J is TRBJ1-2 and V is TRBV20-1, with 7 bases fitting TRBD1. Losses at the gene ends were 3 bases for V and 4 bases for J; bases not matched to a gene: 8. The length of the CDR3 is 14 residues. CDR1 and CDR2 (germline): DFQATT, SNEGSKA (reference sequence).

There are a few counts of this clonotype. As DNA, the CDR3 is TGCAGTGCACGGAGAGGAGGGTCTGGGACCGGGGAGCTGTTTTTT. Translated, it gives CSARRGGSGTGELFF. The genes are TRBV20-1 and TRBJ2-2, with D perhaps TRBD2 (6 bases). Trimming stripped 6 bases from V and 5 bases from J, with 19 bases between. The V gene's germline CDR1 is DFQATT and CDR2 SNEGSKA (reference sequence). The CDR3 contains 15 residues.

V is TRBV20-1 and J is TRBJ2-1, with 9 bases identical to TRBD2. V shed 5 bases and J 8 bases; nucleotides not matched to a gene: 13. Looked up from germline, CDR1 is DFQATT and CDR2 is SNEGSKA (reference sequence). This CDR3 contains 15 residues. The CDR3 region is CSARFQRGAGYEQFF. The CDR3 coding sequence is TGCAGTGCTCGCTTCCAGCGGGGGGCCGGGTATGAGCAGTTCTTC.

The chain uses TRBV5-1 and TRBJ2-2, with D maybe TRBD1 (5 bases). Germline CDR1 is SGHRS and CDR2 is YFSETQ. The CDR3 has 14 amino acids. Trimming pared 3 bases from V and 3 bases from J, leaving 9 bases between. As DNA, the CDR3 is TGCGCCAGCAGCTCTGCAGGGTACACCGGGGAGCTGTTTTTT. Amino acids: CASSSAGYTGELFF.

This clonotype was recorded a few times. The V gene is TRBV6-2 or TRBV6-3, the J gene TRBJ2-1; D gene uncertain. CDR3 length: 13 residues. V lost 4 bases and J 4 bases, leaving 8 bases between the germline ends. The germline gives CDR1 MNHEY, CDR2 SVGEGT. CDR3 residues: CASSLVLYNEQFF. CDR3 sequence (DNA): TGTGCCAGCAGTTTGGTCCTATACAATGAGCAGTTCTTC.

This clonotype was detected many times. The V and J genes are TRBV5-1 and TRBJ2-1; 7 bases map to TRBD2. Germline V CDR1 and CDR2: SGHRS, YFSETQ. The CDR3 totals 16 residues. Losses at the gene ends were 0 bases for V and 7 bases for J; bases not matched to a gene: 10. CDR3 in amino acids: CASSLEGLWDLNEQFF. The CDR3 nucleotides read TGCGCCAGCAGCTTGGAGGGACTATGGGATTTGAATGAGCAGTTCTTC.

This clonotype has ten or more counts. The V call is TRBV6-5, the J call TRBJ2-1, with D perhaps matching TRBD2 (5 bases). The CDR3 totals 15 residues. Germline V gene sequence: CDR1 MNHEY, CDR2 SVGAGI. The V end was cut by 4 bases, the J end by 6 bases, with 16 bases between. Here the CDR3 DNA reads TGTGCCAGCAGTTCCATACGGGGATCTGGCAATGAGCAGTTCTTC. Translation: CASSSIRGSGNEQFF.

This clonotype showed up many times. The chain is built from TRBV7-2 and TRBJ2-1; 9 bases map to TRBD1. Germline trimming cut 3 bases from V and 8 bases from J; bases unmatched to any gene: 8. The germline gives CDR1 SGHTA, CDR2 FQGNSA. The CDR3 extends over 15 amino acids. CDR3 amino acids: CASSLGQGVTYEQFF. CDR3 nucleotide sequence: TGTGCCAGCAGCTTGGGACAGGGTGTCACGTATGAGCAGTTCTTC.

A few counts support this clonotype. V gene TRBV5-1 combines with J gene TRBJ2-5; D gene unclear. This CDR3 has 14 residues. Germline CDR1 SGHRS, CDR2 YFSETQ. The V end lost 2 bases, the J end lost 1 base, and 9 bases lay between the germline ends. CDR3: CASSLAQLQETQYF. The CDR3 DNA is TGCGCCAGCAGCTTAGCCCAGCTCCAAGAGACCCAGTACTTC.

The rearrangement uses TRBV20-1 and TRBJ1-6, with 7 bases aligning to TRBD1. This CDR3 is built from 15 residues. V trimming: 6 bases; J trimming: 9 bases; junction bases outside the gene matches: 14. The V gene's germline CDR1 is DFQATT and CDR2 SNEGSKA (reference sequence). This CDR3 reads CSAAEQGYVSSPLHF. Here the CDR3 DNA reads TGCAGTGCCGCGGAACAGGGGTACGTGAGTTCACCCCTCCACTTT.